A selection of T cell receptor beta chains follows, all from one sample in a study of long-term antiretroviral therapy in people with HIV. Method: immunoSEQ multiplex PCR; TCRdb's copy keeps in-frame clones and lacks some. Among 19,000 or so clones listed, 80% were seen once. The sample in question was unsorted PBMCs, obtained 0.2 years after starting antiretroviral therapy. These receptors all stem from a middle-aged woman with HIV. Each CDR3 is given with its conserved first and last residue. D genes are given only for firm matches. Expanded clones are given a class, and other clones once, few, many or no size at all.

15,TRBV30,.,TRBJ1-2,.,TGTGCCTGGAGTGAGGAAGGCCGTTATGGGTATGGCTACACCTTC,CAWSEEGRYGYGYTF
13,TRBV6-5,.,TRBJ1-6,.,TGTGCCAGCAATTCTCCGGGACTCGGCCCCCTCCACTTT,CASNSPGLGPLHF
15,TRBV2,.,TRBJ2-5,.,TGTGCCAGCAGTAGAATACAACAGAGGCGAGAGACCCAGTACTTC,CASSRIQQRRETQYF
14,TRBV4-2,.,TRBJ2-2,.,TGTGCCAGCAGCCAACCTACCGACACCGGGGAGCTGTTTTTT,CASSQPTDTGELFF
17,TRBV9,.,TRBJ2-1,.,TGTGCCAGCAGCCTAGGGCAGGGAGATTCGATATTGAATGAGCAGTTCTTC,CASSLGQGDSILNEQFF
15,TRBV18,.,TRBJ2-5,TRBD1,TGTGCCAGCTCACCTCAACAGGGGCCCCAAGAGACCCAGTACTTC,CASSPQQGPQETQYF
16,TRBV2,.,TRBJ1-4,.,TGTGCCAGCAGCCACCCGGGGCCGGCAGGCCCCGAAAAACTGTTTTTT,CASSHPGPAGPEKLFF
18,TRBV5-6,.,TRBJ1-1,.,TGTGCCAGCAGCTCGCTCTGGCCGTCGGGTTGGGGTGAAACTGAAGCTTTCTTT,CASSSLWPSGWGETEAFF
13,TRBV11-3,once,TRBJ2-4,TRBD1,TGTGCCAGCAGCTTAATGAACAGGGGAGTTCAGTACTTC,CASSLMNRGVQYF
13,TRBV7-9,.,TRBJ2-5,.,TGTGCCAGCAGCTTGAATTTCGGCGAGACCCAGTACTTC,CASSLNFGETQYF
15,TRBV6-1,.,TRBJ1-1,.,TGTGCCAGCAGTGAAGCTTCTTTGGGGGGAACTGAAGCTTTCTTT,CASSEASLGGTEAFF
16,TRBV4-3,.,TRBJ1-4,.,TGCGCCAGCACCATGGGGGCACAGGCGGCTAATGAAAAACTGTTTTTT,CASTMGAQAANEKLFF
11,TRBV20-1,.,TRBJ1-2,.,TGCAGTGCTAGAATGAGAGGGGCCCCTACATTC,CSARMRGAPTF
15,TRBV9,.,TRBJ1-2,.,TGTGCCAGCAGCGTAGTGGAGGGGATGAACTATGGCTACACCTTC,CASSVVEGMNYGYTF
14,TRBV5-6,.,TRBJ1-2,.,TGTGCCAGCAGCTTGGTCATGGGTGTCTATGGCTACACCTTC,CASSLVMGVYGYTF
15,TRBV29-1,.,TRBJ1-1,TRBD1,TGCAGCGAAGATGACAGGGGGAGCATGAACACTGAAGCTTTCTTT,CSEDDRGSMNTEAFF